The entry that follows covers one T cell receptor (beta chain) sequence. Its antigen remains unknown. The CDR3 extends over 15 amino acids. CDR1 and CDR2 from the germline V gene are SGHNT and YYREEE (reference sequence). The ends lost 4 bases at V and 4 bases at J; junction bases unmatched: 8. This record belongs to a study of cytomegalovirus exposure and HLA in healthy donors. Study outcomes and limitations: Later on, analysis showed that most CMV-associated TCR beta chains appeared to be HLA-restricted. The records held CMV serostatus as the only immune exposure information.

PCR employed 60 Vbeta and 13 Jbeta primers. Sequencing was performed with immunoSEQ multiplex PCR; in TCRdb, only in-frame clones are kept and a portion is missing. Of roughly 150,000 clones listed, approximately 80% are singletons. The chain links TRBV5-4 to TRBJ1-2; 9 bases are a match to TRBD1. The clonotype originates from a boy younger than 10 in good health and CMV-seronegative. The sample taken for sequencing was PBMCs. As DNA, the CDR3 is TGTGCCAGCAGCAGCATCGGACAGGGGATCTATGGCTACACCTTC. It is translated as CASSSIGQGIYGYTF.